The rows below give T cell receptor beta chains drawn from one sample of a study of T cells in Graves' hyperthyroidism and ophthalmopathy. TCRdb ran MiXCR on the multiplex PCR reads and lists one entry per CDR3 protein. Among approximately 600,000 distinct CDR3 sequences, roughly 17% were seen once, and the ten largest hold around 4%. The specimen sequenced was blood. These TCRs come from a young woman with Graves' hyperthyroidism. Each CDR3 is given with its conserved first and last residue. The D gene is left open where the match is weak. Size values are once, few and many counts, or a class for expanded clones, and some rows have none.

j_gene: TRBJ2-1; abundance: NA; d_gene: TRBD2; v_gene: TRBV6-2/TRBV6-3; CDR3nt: TGTGCCAGCAGTCTAGGGACTAGCGGGGCTAATGAGCAGTTCTTC; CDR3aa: CASSLGTSGANEQFF
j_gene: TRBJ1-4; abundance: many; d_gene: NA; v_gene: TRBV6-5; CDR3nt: TGTGCCAGCAGTTACGGCGGGGCGACTAATGAAAAACTGTTTTTT; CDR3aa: CASSYGGATNEKLFF
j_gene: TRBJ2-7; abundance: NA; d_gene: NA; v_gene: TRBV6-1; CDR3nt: TGTGCCAGCAGCCGACGTCGGGGCCCCTACGAGCAGTACTTC; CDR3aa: CASSRRRGPYEQYF
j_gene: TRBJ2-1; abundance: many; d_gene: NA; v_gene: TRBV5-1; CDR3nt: TGCGCCAGCAGCCCGGGACACAGCTCCTCCTACAATGAGCAGTTCTTC; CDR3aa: CASSPGHSSSYNEQFF
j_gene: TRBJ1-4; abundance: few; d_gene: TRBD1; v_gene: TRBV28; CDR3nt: TGTGCCAGCAGAGCCGACAGGGTGGAAAAACTGTTTTTT; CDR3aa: CASRADRVEKLFF
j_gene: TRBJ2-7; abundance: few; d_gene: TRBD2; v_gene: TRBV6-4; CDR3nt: TGTGCCAGCAGTGAGTCAGCGGGAGCCGGACCCTACGAGCAGTACTTC; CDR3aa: CASSESAGAGPYEQYF
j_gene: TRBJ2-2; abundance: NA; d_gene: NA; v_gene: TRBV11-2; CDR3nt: TGTGCCAGCAGCTTTGTGGCCACCGGGGAGCTGTTTTTT; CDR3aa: CASSFVATGELFF
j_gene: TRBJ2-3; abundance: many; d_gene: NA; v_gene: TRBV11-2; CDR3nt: TGTGCCAGCAGCTACCAGGCCACAGATACGCAGTATTTT; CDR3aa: CASSYQATDTQYF
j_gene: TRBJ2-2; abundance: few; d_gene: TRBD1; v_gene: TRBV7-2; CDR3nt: TGTGCCAGCAGCGCCAGACAGGGTGGGACCGGGGAGCTGTTTTTT; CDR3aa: CASSARQGGTGELFF
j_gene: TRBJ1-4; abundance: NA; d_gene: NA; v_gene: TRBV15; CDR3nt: TGTGCCACCAGCCTCTACCCCCGGTTGGTTGAAAAACTGTTTTTT; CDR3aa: CATSLYPRLVEKLFF
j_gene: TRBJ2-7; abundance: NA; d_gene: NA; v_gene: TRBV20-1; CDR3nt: TGCAGTGCTAGGAAAGAGGGGTGGGATACCTACGAGCAGTACTTC; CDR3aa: CSARKEGWDTYEQYF
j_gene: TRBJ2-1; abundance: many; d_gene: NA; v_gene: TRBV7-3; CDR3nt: TGTGCCAGCAGCACACAAGGTATTTCTGAGCAGTTCTTC; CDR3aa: CASSTQGISEQFF
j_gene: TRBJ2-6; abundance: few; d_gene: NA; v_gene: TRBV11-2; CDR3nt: TGTGCCAGCAGTAGACGAGGGAAGGCCACCTCTGGGGCCAACGTCCTGACTTTC; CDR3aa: CASSRRGKATSGANVLTF
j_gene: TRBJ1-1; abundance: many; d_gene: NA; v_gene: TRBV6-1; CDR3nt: TGTGCCAGCAGCCCACAGGACACTGAAGCTTTCTTT; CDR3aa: CASSPQDTEAFF
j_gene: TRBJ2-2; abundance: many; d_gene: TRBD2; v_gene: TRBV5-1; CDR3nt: TGCGCCAGCAGCCAAGGACTAGCGGTGAACACCGGGGAGCTGTTTTTT; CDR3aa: CASSQGLAVNTGELFF
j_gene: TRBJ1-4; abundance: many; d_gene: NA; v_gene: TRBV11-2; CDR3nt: TGTGCCAGCAGCTTTTCCCTACTTGAAAAACTGTTTTTT; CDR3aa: CASSFSLLEKLFF
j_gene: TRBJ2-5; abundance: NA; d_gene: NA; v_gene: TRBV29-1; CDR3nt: TGCAGCGTCTTAGGGGGGGAGACCCAGTACTTC; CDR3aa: CSVLGGETQYF
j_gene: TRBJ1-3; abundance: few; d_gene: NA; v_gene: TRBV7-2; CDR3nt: TGTGCCAGCAGCCGGGACCGGGGCCGTGGAAACACCATATATTTT; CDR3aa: CASSRDRGRGNTIYF
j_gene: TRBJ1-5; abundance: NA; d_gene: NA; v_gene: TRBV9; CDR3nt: TGTGCCAGCGGGACTAATCAGCCCCAGCATTTT; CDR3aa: CASGTNQPQHF
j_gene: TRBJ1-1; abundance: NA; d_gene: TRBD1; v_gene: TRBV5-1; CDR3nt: TGCGCCAGCAGCTTGGAGCCACAGGGGCGGAACACTGAAGCTTTCTTT; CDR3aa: CASSLEPQGRNTEAFF
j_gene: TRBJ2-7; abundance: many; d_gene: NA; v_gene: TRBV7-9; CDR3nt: TGTGCCAGCAGCGTCCGGGACTGGAGCTCCTACGAGCAGTACTTC; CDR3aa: CASSVRDWSSYEQYF
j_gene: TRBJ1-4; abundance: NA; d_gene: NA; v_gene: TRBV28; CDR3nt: TGTGCCAGCAGCTCCCTTGAATCGAGCAGTGGGGAAAAACTGTTTTTT; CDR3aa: CASSSLESSSGEKLFF
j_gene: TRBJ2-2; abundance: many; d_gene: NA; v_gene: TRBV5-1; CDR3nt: TGCGCCAGCAGCACCCGGACTGCGAACACCGGGGAGCTGTTTTTT; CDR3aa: CASSTRTANTGELFF
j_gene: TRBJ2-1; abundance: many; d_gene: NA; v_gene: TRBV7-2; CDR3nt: TGTGCCAGCAGCCCCCAGGTCAATGAGCAGTTCTTC; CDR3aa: CASSPQVNEQFF
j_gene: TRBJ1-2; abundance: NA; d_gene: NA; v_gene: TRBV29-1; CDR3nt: TGCAGCGTTGAGGGCGACTATGGCTACACCTTC; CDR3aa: CSVEGDYGYTF
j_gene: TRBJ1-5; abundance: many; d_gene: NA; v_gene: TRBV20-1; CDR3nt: TGCAGTGCTCATACCCCAGGGAATCAGCCCCAGCATTTT; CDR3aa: CSAHTPGNQPQHF
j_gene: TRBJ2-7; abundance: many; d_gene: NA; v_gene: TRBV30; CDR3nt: TGTGCCTGGAGTGTAGACAGACCCTACGAGCAGTACTTC; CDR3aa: CAWSVDRPYEQYF
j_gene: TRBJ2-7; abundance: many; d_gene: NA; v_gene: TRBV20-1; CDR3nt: TGCAGTGTAGGCCACAAGTCCTACGAGCAGTACTTC; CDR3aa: CSVGHKSYEQYF
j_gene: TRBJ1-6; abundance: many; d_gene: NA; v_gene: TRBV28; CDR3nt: TGTGCCAGCACCCTCACGGGGGGCAGTAATTCACCCCTCCACTTT; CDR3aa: CASTLTGGSNSPLHF
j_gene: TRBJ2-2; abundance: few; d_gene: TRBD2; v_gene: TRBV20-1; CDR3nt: TGCAGTGGACTAGCCGCGAACACCGGGGAGCTGTTTTTT; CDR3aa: CSGLAANTGELFF
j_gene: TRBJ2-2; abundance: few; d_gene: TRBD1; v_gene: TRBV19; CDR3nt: TGTGCCAGTAGTATTGCGGGACAGGGGAACACCGGGGAGCTGTTTTTT; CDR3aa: CASSIAGQGNTGELFF
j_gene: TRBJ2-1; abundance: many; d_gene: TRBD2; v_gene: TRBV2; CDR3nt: TGTGCCAGCAGTGGCGGGAGTTCGGGCTACAATGAGCAGTTCTTC; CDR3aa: CASSGGSSGYNEQFF
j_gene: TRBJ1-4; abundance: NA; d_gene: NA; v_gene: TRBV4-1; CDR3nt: TGCGCCAGCAGCCAAGAGGTTATTCTGGGGCTAGGTGAAAAACTGTTTTTT; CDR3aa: CASSQEVILGLGEKLFF
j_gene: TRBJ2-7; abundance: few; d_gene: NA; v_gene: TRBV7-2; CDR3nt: TGTGCCAGCAGCTTAGAAGGTTATGGCGAGCAGTACTTC; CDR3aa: CASSLEGYGEQYF
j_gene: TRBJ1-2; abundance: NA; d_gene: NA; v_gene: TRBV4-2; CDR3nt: TGTGCCAGCAGCGATACCCGAGGGCCCTATGGCTACACCTTC; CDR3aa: CASSDTRGPYGYTF
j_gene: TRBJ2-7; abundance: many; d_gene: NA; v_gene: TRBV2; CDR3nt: TGTGCCAGCAGTGAAGTCACCGAGCAGTACTTC; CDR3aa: CASSEVTEQYF
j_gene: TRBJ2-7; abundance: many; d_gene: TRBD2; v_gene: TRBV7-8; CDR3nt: TGTGCCAGCAGCTTAGTGAGCGGGAGAGTGACCTACGAGCAGTACTTC; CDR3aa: CASSLVSGRVTYEQYF
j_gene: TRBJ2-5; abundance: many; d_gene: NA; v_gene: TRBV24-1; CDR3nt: TGTGCCACCAGTGACACACGGAGGGCGACGGAGACCCAGTACTTC; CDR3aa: CATSDTRRATETQYF
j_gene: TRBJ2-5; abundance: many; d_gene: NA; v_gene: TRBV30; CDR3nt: TGTGCCCTAAAATCCCAGACCCAGTACTTC; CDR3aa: CALKSQTQYF
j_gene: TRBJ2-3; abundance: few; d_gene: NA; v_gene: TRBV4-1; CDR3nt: TGCGCCAGTGGGTCATACTACCCCACAGATACGCAGTATTTT; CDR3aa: CASGSYYPTDTQYF
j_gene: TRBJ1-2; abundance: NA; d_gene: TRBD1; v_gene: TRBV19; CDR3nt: TGTGCCAGTAGTATCGGGACAGCCCTTGGGAGCTATGGCTACACCTTC; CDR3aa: CASSIGTALGSYGYTF
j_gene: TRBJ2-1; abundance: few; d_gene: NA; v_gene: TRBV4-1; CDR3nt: TGCGCCAGCAGCCCCCTGGGGGCGGGTTACAATGAGCAGTTCTTC; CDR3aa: CASSPLGAGYNEQFF
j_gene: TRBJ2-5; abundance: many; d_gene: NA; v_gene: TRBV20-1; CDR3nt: TGCAGTGCATCCGGGACAGTACCAACGGGGGAGTACTTC; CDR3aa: CSASGTVPTGEYF
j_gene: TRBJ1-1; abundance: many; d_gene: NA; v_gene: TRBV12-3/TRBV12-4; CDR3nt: TGTGCCAGCAGTTTCATACCCCGGACAACCTGGCCTGAAGCTTTCTTT; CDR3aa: CASSFIPRTTWPEAFF
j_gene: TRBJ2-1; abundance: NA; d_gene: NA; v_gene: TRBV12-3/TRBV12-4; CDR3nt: TGTGCCAGCAGTTACGGGGACCACTCCTACAATGAGCAGTTCTTC; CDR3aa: CASSYGDHSYNEQFF
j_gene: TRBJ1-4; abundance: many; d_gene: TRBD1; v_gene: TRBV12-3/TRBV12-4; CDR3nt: TGTGCCAGCAGTCCACAGGGGGCAGCTAATGAAAAACTGTTTTTT; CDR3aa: CASSPQGAANEKLFF
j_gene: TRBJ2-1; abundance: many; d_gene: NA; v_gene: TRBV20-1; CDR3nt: TGCAGTGCTAGCTGGGGGGCTCTCCACAATGAGCAGTTCTTC; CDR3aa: CSASWGALHNEQFF
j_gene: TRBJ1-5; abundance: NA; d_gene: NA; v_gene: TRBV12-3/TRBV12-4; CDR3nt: TGTGCCAGCAGTTTCCAGGTCTTCAATCAGCCCCAGCATTTT; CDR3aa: CASSFQVFNQPQHF
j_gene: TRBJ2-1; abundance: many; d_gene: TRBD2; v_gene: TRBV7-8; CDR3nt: TGTGCCAGCATCCCAAAACGACTAGCGGGAGACTACAATGAGCAGTTCTTC; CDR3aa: CASIPKRLAGDYNEQFF
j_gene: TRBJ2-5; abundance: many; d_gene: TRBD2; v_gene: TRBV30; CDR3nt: TGTGCCTGGAGACTAGCGGGAGTGAGAGAGACCCAGTACTTC; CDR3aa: CAWRLAGVRETQYF
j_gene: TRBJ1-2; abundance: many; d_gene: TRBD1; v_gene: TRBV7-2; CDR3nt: TGTGCCAGCAGAGGCAGGGGGGACGATGGCTACACCTTC; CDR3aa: CASRGRGDDGYTF
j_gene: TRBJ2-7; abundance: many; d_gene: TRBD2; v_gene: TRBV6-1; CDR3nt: TGTGCCAGCAGGACGGCTAGCGGGACCGCCTACGAGCAGTACTTC; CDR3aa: CASRTASGTAYEQYF
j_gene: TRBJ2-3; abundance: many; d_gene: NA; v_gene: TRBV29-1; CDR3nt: TGCAGCGTTGAGGGGGAGAACGGGTCCACAGATACGCAGTATTTT; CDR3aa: CSVEGENGSTDTQYF